The T cell receptor beta chain described here comes from a study of T cell responses to AZD1222 COVID-19 vaccine. On the study more broadly: Second-dose intervals of approximately 4 or approximately 12 weeks were pooled. Study observations and caveats: Only a handful of AZD1222 recipients tested seropositive at baseline. Most donors were white British, females outnumbered males, and clonal diversity was possibly underestimated. Elevations in Spike-specific TCR breadth and depth followed administration of two AZD1222 doses.

In the case of this clone: Its cognate antigen is unknown.

This CDR3 has 15 amino acids. Between the trimmed V and J ends, which lost 1 base and 0 bases, there was a span of 9 bases. CDR1 and CDR2 (germline): MGHRA, YSYEKL. The protocol was immunoSEQ multiplex PCR, while the TCRdb copy is restricted to in-frame clones and leaves out a portion. The sample consists of 95,000 to 150,000 clones, over 75% of them appearing once. The chain couples TRBV4-1 to TRBJ2-5; no definite D call. This receptor was taken from an adult in good health. This sample comprised peripheral blood, obtained on day 0 of AZD1222 vaccination. The CDR3 protein is CASSQASEYQETQYF. Here the CDR3 DNA reads TGCGCCAGCAGCCAAGCCTCGGAGTACCAAGAGACCCAGTACTTC.